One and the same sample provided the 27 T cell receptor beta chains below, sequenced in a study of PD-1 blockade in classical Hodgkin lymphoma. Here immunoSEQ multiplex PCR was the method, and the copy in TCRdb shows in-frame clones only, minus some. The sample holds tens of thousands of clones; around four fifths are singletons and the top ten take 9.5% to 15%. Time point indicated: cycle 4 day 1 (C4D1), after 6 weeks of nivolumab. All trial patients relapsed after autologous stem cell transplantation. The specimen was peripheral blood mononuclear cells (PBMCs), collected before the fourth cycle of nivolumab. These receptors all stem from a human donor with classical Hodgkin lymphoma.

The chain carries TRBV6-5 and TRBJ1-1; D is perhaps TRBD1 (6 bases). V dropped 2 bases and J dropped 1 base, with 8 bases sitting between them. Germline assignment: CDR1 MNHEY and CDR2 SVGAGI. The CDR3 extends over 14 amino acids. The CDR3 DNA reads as TGTGCCAGCAGTTACGGGACACAGAACACTGAAGCTTTCTTT. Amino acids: CASSYGTQNTEAFF.

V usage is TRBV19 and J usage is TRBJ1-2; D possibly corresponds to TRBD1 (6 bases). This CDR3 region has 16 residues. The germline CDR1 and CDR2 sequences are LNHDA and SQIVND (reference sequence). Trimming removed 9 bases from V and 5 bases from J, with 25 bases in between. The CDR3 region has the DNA TGTGCCAGCCAGGGGCTGGCCGGGGCTCTCGCGTATGGCTACACCTTC. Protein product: CASQGLAGALAYGYTF.

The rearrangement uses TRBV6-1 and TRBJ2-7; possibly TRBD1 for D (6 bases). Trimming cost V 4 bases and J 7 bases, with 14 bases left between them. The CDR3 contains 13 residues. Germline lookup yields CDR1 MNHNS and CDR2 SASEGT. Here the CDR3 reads CASSVSTGFEQYF. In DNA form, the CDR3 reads TGTGCCAGCAGTGTCTCAACAGGGTTTGAGCAGTACTTC.

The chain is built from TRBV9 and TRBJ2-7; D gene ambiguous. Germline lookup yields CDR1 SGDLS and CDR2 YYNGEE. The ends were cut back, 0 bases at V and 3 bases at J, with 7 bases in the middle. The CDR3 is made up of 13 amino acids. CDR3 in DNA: TGTGCCAGCAGCGTAGAGACGGGCTACGAGCAGTACTTC. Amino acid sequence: CASSVETGYEQYF.

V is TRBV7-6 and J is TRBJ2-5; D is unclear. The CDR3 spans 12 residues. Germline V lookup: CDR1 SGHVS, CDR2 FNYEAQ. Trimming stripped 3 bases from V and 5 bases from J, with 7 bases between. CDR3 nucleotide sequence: TGTGCCAGCAGCTTTCGCTCCGAGACCCAGTACTTC. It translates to CASSFRSETQYF.

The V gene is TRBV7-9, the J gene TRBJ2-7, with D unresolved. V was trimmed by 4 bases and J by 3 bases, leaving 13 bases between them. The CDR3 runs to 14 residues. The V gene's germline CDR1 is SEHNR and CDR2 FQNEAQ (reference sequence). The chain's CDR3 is CASSSRWAGYEQYF. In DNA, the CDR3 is TGTGCCAGCAGCTCCCGGTGGGCCGGCTACGAGCAGTACTTC. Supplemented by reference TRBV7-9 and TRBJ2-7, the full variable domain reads DTGVSQNPRHKITKRGQNVTFRCDPISEHNRLYWYRQTLGQGPEFLTYFQNEAQLEKSRLLSDRFSAERPKGSFSTLEIQRTEQGDSAMYLCASSSRWAGYEQYFGPGTRLTVT.

CDR3 nucleotides: TGTGCCAGCAGCAAACTAGCGGAGGGGGCCAATGAGCAGTTCTTC. It codes for CASSKLAEGANEQFF. The chain couples TRBV5-6 to TRBJ2-1, with D maybe TRBD2 (8 bases). The V end lost 4 bases, the J end lost 6 bases, and 17 bases lay between the germline ends. From germline, CDR1 is SGHDT and CDR2 YYEEEE. The CDR3 spans 15 residues.

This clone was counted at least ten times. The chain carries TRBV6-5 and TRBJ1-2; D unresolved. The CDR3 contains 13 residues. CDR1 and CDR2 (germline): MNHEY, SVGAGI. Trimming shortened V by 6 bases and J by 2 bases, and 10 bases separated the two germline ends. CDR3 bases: TGTGCCAGCAGGCCACACGTGAACTATGGCTACACCTTC. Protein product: CASRPHVNYGYTF.

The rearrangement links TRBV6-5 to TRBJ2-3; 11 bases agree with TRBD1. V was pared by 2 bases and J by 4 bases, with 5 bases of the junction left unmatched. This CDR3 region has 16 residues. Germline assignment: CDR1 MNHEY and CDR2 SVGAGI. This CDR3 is CASSYDPGQGADTQYF. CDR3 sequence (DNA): TGTGCCAGCAGTTACGATCCGGGACAGGGGGCAGATACGCAGTATTTT.

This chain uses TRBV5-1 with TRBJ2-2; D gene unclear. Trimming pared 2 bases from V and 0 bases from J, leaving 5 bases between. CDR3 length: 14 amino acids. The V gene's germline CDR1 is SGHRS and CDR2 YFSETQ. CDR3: CASSFETNTGELFF. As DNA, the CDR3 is TGCGCCAGCAGCTTCGAGACGAACACCGGGGAGCTGTTTTTT.

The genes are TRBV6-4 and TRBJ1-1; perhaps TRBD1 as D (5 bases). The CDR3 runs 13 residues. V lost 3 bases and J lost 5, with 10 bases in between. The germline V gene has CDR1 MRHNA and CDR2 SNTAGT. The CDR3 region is CASSEGRATEAFF. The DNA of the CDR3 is TGTGCCAGCAGTGAGGGGCGAGCGACTGAAGCTTTCTTT.

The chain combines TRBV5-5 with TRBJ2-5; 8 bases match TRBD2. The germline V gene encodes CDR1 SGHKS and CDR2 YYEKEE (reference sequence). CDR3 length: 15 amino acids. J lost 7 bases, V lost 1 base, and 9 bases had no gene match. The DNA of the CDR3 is TGTGCCAGCAGCTTGTTGGCTAGCGGGCGGTTGACCCAGTACTTC. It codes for CASSLLASGRLTQYF. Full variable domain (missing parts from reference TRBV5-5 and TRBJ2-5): DAGVTQSPTHLIKTRGQQVTLRCSPISGHKSVSWYQQVLGQGPQFIFQYYEKEERGRGNFPDRFSARQFPNYSSELNVNALLLGDSALYLCASSLLASGRLTQYFGPGTRLLVL.

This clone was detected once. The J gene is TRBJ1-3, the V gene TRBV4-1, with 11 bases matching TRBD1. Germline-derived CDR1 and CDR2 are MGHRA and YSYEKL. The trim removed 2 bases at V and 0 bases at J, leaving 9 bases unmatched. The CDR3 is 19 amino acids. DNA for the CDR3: TGCGCCAGCAGCCAATACCCAGCGGGACAGGGGGTCTCTGGAAACACCATATATTTT. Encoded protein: CASSQYPAGQGVSGNTIYF.

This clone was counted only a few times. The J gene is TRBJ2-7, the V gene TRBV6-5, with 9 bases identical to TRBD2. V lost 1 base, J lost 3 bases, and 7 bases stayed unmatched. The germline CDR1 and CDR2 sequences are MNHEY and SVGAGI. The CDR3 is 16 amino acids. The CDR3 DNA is TGTGCCAGCAGTTACTGGACGACTAGCGGAAACTACGAGCAGTACTTC. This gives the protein CASSYWTTSGNYEQYF.

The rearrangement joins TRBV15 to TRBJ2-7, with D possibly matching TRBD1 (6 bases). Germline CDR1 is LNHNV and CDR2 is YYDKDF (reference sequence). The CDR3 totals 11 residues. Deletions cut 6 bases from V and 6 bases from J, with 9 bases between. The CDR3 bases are TGTGCCACCAGGACACAGGGCGAGCAGTACTTC. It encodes CATRTQGEQYF.

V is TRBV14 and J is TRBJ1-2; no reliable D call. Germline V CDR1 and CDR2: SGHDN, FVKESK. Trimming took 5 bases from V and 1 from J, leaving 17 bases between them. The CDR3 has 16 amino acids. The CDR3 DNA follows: TGTGCCAGCAGCGACGTAGAGCCTCCTCTTAACTATGGCTACACCTTC. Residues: CASSDVEPPLNYGYTF.

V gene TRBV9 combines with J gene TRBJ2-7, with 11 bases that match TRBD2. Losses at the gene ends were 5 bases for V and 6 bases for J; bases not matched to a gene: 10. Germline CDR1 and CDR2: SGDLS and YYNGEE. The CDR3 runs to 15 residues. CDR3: CASSSTSGSLGEQYF. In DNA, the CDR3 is TGTGCCAGCAGTTCCACTAGCGGGAGTTTGGGCGAGCAGTACTTC.

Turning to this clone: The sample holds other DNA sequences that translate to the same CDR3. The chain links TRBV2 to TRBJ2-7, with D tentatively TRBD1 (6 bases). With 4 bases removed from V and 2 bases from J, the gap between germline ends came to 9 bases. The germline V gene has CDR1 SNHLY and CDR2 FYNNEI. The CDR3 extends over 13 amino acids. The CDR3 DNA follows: TGTGCCAGCAGTGTTGGGGGCCCCTACGAGCAGTACTTC. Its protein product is CASSVGGPYEQYF.

CDR3 sequence: CASSLDTAGAGETQYF. CDR3 DNA: TGCGCCAGCAGCTTGGATACGGCGGGAGCGGGGGAGACCCAGTACTTC. The chain couples TRBV5-1 to TRBJ2-5, with 7 bases identical to TRBD2. The CDR3 loop spans 16 amino acids. The ends lost 0 bases at V and 5 bases at J; junction bases unmatched: 10. Germline assignment: CDR1 SGHRS and CDR2 YFSETQ.

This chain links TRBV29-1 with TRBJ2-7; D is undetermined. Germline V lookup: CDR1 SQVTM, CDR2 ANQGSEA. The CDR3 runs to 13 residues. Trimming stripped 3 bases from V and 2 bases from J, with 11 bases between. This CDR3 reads CSVEGRNAYEQYF. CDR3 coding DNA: TGCAGCGTTGAGGGTAGGAACGCCTACGAGCAGTACTTC.

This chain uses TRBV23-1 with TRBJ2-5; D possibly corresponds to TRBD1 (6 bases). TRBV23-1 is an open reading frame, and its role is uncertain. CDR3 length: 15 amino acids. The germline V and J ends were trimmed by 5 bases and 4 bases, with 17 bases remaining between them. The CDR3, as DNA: TGCGCCAGCAGTGAGGGCAGGGGACGATTAGAGACCCAGTACTTC. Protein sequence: CASSEGRGRLETQYF.

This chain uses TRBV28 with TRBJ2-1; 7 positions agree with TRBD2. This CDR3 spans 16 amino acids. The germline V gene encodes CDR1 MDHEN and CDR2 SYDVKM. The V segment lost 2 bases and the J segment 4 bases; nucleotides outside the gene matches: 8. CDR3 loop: CASSLVSSGTYNEQFF. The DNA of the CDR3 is TGTGCCAGCAGTTTAGTATCTAGCGGCACGTACAATGAGCAGTTCTTC.

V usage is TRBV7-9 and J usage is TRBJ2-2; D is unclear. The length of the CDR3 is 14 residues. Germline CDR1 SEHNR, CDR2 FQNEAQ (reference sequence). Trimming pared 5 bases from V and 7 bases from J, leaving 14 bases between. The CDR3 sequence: CASSQQFPGGELFF. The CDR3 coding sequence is TGTGCCAGCAGCCAACAGTTTCCGGGCGGGGAGCTGTTTTTT.

The CDR3 here is CASSSAGGRAVRGTDTQYF. CDR3 in DNA: TGTGCCAGCAGTTCGGCCGGCGGGAGGGCGGTGAGGGGGACAGATACGCAGTATTTT. The chain recombines TRBV27 with TRBJ2-3; TRBD2 agrees at 9 bases. CDR1 is MNHEY, CDR2 SMNVEV, per germline (reference sequence). J lost 3 bases, V lost 4 bases, and 17 bases had no gene match. This CDR3 comprises 19 residues.

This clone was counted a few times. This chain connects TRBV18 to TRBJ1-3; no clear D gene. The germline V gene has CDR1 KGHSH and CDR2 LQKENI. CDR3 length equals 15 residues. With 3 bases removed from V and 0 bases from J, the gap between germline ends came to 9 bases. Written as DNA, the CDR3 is TGTGCCAGCTCACCTGAGTCAGGCTCTGGAAACACCATATATTTT. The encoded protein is CASSPESGSGNTIYF.

CDR3 amino acids: CASRPRGTDTQYF. CDR3 nucleotides: TGTGCCAGCAGACCTAGGGGAACAGATACGCAGTATTTT. The rearrangement joins TRBV2 to TRBJ2-3; TRBD1 might be the D (5 bases). The CDR3 sequence is 13 residues long. CDR1 and CDR2 (germline): SNHLY, FYNNEI. The V end lost 6 bases, the J end lost 3 bases, and 10 bases lay between the germline ends.

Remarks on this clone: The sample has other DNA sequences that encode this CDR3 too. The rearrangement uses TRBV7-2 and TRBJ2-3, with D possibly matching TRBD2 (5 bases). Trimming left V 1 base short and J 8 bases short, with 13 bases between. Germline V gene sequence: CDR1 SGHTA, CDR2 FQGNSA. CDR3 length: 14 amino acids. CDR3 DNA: TGTGCCAGCAGCTTAGGCCTACTGGCGGGTACGCAGTATTTT. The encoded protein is CASSLGLLAGTQYF.